A selection of T cell receptor beta chains follows, all from one sample in a study of blood T cell repertoires in COVID-19. The assay was immunoSEQ multiplex PCR, and TCRdb's table has in-frame clones only and misses some. This sample carries fewer than 500,000 clones, nearly 90% of them seen once, and the ten largest clones take about 2.1%. Specimen: PBMCs or T cells enriched from blood (not recorded which). These receptor sequences come from a woman aged 18-29 years with acute COVID-19. Each CDR3 is given with its conserved first and last residue. A D gene is named only where the DNA matches it firmly. Expanded clones are given a class, and other clones once, few, many or no size at all.

J | size | D | V | CDR3 | DNA
TRBJ2-1 | . | . | TRBV6-2/TRBV6-3 | CASSYRAGSYNEQFF | TGTGCCAGCAGTTACCGGGCGGGTTCCTACAATGAGCAGTTCTTC
TRBJ1-6 | . | TRBD1 | TRBV6-5 | CASSRDRRNSPLHF | TGTGCCAGCAGTAGGGACAGGAGGAATTCACCCCTCCACTTT
TRBJ1-2 | . | . | TRBV27 | CASSYRSDRPNYGYTF | TGTGCCAGCAGTTATAGATCGGACAGACCGAACTATGGCTACACCTTC
TRBJ2-3 | . | . | TRBV10-1 | CASSLSTDTQYF | TGCGCCAGCAGCCTTAGCACAGATACGCAGTATTTT
TRBJ1-1 | . | . | TRBV10-3 | CAISGPEGLNTEAFF | TGTGCCATCAGTGGGCCCGAGGGCCTGAACACTGAAGCTTTCTTT
TRBJ1-5 | . | . | TRBV28 | CASSIGDQPQHF | TGTGCCAGCAGCATCGGGGATCAGCCCCAGCATTTT
TRBJ2-1 | . | TRBD2 | TRBV3-1/TRBV3-2 | CASSQGGRTRLAGISGSYNEQFF | TGTGCCAGCAGCCAAGGGGGACGCACACGGCTAGCGGGAATCTCAGGCTCCTACAATGAGCAGTTCTTC
TRBJ1-2 | . | TRBD1 | TRBV6-2/TRBV6-3 | CASSYPTGTGLLFYGYTF | TGTGCCAGCAGTTACCCGACCGGGACAGGACTCCTCTTCTATGGCTACACCTTC
TRBJ1-2 | . | . | TRBV18 | CASSPLTEKRDGYTF | TGTGCCAGCTCACCATTAACAGAAAAGAGAGATGGCTACACCTTC
TRBJ1-1 | . | TRBD1 | TRBV7-9 | CASSPGTVEAFF | TGTGCCAGCAGCCCCGGGACAGTAGAAGCTTTCTTT
TRBJ2-7 | . | . | TRBV7-9 | CASSLGGLQGELYEQYF | TGTGCCAGCAGCCTCGGGGGCCTTCAGGGGGAGCTTTACGAGCAGTACTTC
TRBJ1-5 | . | . | TRBV7-9 | CASRPTGSNQPQHF | TGTGCCAGCAGACCTACAGGGAGCAATCAGCCCCAGCATTTT
TRBJ1-2 | . | . | TRBV6-5 | CASSSYGYTF | TGTGCCAGCAGTTCGTATGGCTACACCTTC
TRBJ2-7 | . | TRBD2 | TRBV2 | CASKALRGGYYEQYF | TGTGCCAGCAAGGCCTTACGGGGGGGTTACTACGAGCAGTACTTC
TRBJ1-2 | . | TRBD1 | TRBV5-1 | CASSLEQGVYGYTF | TGCGCCAGCAGCTTGGAACAGGGGGTGTATGGCTACACCTTC
TRBJ2-5 | . | TRBD1 | TRBV18 | CASSLDRVQETQYF | TGTGCCAGCTCACTAGACAGGGTCCAAGAGACCCAGTACTTC
TRBJ1-5 | . | . | TRBV3-1/TRBV3-2 | CASSPFFGEQPQHF | TGTGCCAGCAGCCCATTTTTCGGAGAGCAGCCCCAGCATTTT
TRBJ2-5 | . | . | TRBV9 | CASSVGPQETQYF | TGTGCCAGCAGCGTAGGGCCACAAGAGACCCAGTACTTC
TRBJ2-5 | . | TRBD1 | TRBV3-1/TRBV3-2 | CASSLRTGKETQYF | TGTGCCAGCAGCCTAAGGACAGGGAAAGAGACCCAGTACTTC
TRBJ2-7 | . | TRBD2 | TRBV5-5 | CASSTGLAGVGEQYF | TGTGCCAGCAGCACGGGACTAGCGGGAGTGGGAGAGCAGTACTTC
TRBJ2-2 | . | TRBD2 | TRBV28 | CASQLASGELFF | TGTGCCAGCCAACTAGCGTCCGGGGAGCTGTTTTTT
TRBJ2-5 | . | . | TRBV3-1/TRBV3-2 | CASSQGRLTQYF | TGTGCCAGCAGCCAAGGGAGACTAACCCAGTACTTC
TRBJ2-1 | . | . | TRBV4-1 | CASSQIVLAEQFF | TGCGCCAGCAGCCAAATAGTCCTCGCTGAGCAGTTCTTC
TRBJ2-1 | once | TRBD2 | TRBV2 | CASSAPPAAGGPEEQFF | TGTGCCAGCAGTGCCCCCCCGGCAGCGGGGGGGCCGGAGGAGCAGTTCTTC
TRBJ1-1 | . | . | TRBV6-5 | CASSYSGGTNTEAFF | TGTGCCAGCAGTTACTCTGGGGGGACGAACACTGAAGCTTTCTTT
TRBJ2-1 | few | TRBD2 | TRBV9 | CASSELAGFDEQFF | TGTGCCAGCAGCGAACTAGCGGGATTCGATGAGCAGTTCTTC
TRBJ1-2 | once | . | TRBV2 | CASSERYGYTF | TGTGCCAGCAGTGAACGCTATGGCTACACCTTC
TRBJ1-3 | . | . | TRBV3-1/TRBV3-2 | CASSQDWGGASIYF | TGTGCCAGCAGCCAAGATTGGGGGGGGGCTTCCATATATTTT
TRBJ2-3 | . | TRBD2 | TRBV5-4 | CASSRGLADTDTQYF | TGTGCCAGCAGTCGAGGACTAGCGGACACAGATACGCAGTATTTT
TRBJ1-3 | . | TRBD1 | TRBV5-8 | CASSAERDRVGNTIYF | TGTGCCAGCAGCGCGGAAAGGGACAGGGTTGGAAACACCATATATTTT
TRBJ2-1 | . | . | TRBV19 | CASSIRGETYNEQFF | TGTGCCAGTAGTATCCGTGGAGAAACCTACAATGAGCAGTTCTTC
TRBJ2-3 | . | . | TRBV7-9 | CASSLPRIQGLSTDTQYF | TGTGCCAGCAGCTTGCCTCGTATTCAGGGGCTTAGCACAGATACGCAGTATTTT
TRBJ2-3 | . | . | TRBV5-4 | CASSLGGPNTDTQYF | TGTGCCAGCAGCTTAGGCGGGCCAAACACAGATACGCAGTATTTT
TRBJ1-2 | . | . | TRBV12-5 | CASAHLGGPSYGYTF | TGTGCTAGTGCCCACTTGGGGGGGCCCTCCTATGGCTACACCTTC